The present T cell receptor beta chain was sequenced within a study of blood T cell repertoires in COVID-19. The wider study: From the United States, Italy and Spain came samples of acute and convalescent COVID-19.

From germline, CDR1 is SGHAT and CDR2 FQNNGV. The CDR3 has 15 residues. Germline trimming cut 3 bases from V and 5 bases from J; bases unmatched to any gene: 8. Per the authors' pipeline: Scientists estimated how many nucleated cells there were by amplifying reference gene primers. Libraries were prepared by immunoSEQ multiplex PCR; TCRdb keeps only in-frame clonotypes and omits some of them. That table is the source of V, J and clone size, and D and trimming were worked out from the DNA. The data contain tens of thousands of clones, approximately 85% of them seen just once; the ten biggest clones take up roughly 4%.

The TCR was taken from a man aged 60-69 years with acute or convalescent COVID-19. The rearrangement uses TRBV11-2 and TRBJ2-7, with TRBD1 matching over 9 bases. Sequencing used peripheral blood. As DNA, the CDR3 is TGTGCCAGCAGCTTGCCCGGGACAGGGAGACACGAGCAGTACTTC. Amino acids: CASSLPGTGRHEQYF.